The rows below give T cell receptor beta chains drawn from one sample of a study of cytomegalovirus exposure and HLA in healthy donors. Generated by immunoSEQ multiplex PCR, the TCRdb table keeps only in-frame clones and is missing some. The listing records some 130,000 clones. What was sequenced was PBMCs. All receptors come from a woman in her 40s in good health and CMV-seropositive. CDR3s include the opening cysteine and the closing phenylalanine or tryptophan. D genes are given only for firm matches.

TRBD2	TRBJ2-2	TRBV7-3	CASSGGAGADTGELFF	TGTGCCAGCAGCGGCGGGGCGGGAGCGGATACCGGGGAGCTGTTTTTT
.	TRBJ1-1	TRBV29-1	CSAGRDTEAFF	TGCAGCGCCGGGAGGGACACTGAAGCTTTCTTT
.	TRBJ2-7	TRBV4-1	CASSQTDAFYEQYF	TGCGCCAGCAGCCAGACAGACGCTTTCTACGAGCAGTACTTC
.	TRBJ2-7	TRBV4-3	CASSHGTGQSYEQYF	TGCGCCAGCAGCCATGGAACAGGACAGTCCTACGAGCAGTACTTC
TRBD1	TRBJ2-2	TRBV19	CASSRGPNTGELFF	TGTGCCAGTAGCAGGGGGCCGAACACCGGGGAGCTGTTTTTT
TRBD1	TRBJ2-3	TRBV27	CASTDRGRVDTQYF	TGTGCCAGCACCGACAGGGGGCGGGTAGATACGCAGTATTTT
TRBD2	TRBJ2-2	TRBV5-1	CASSPGTSANTGELFF	TGCGCCAGCAGCCCCGGGACTAGCGCGAACACCGGGGAGCTGTTTTTT
.	TRBJ1-1	TRBV5-1	CASSFQENTEAFF	TGCGCCAGCAGCTTTCAGGAGAACACTGAAGCTTTCTTT
TRBD1	TRBJ2-6	TRBV7-9	CASSLSQWQGAPGANVLTF	TGTGCCAGCAGCTTAAGCCAGTGGCAGGGGGCGCCCGGGGCCAACGTCCTGACTTTC
.	TRBJ1-4	TRBV29-1	CSFRRQGEEKLFF	TGCAGCTTCCGTCGGCAGGGTGAAGAAAAACTGTTTTTT
TRBD1	TRBJ2-7	TRBV27	CASSDRGVGEQYF	TGTGCCAGCAGCGACAGGGGAGTAGGCGAGCAGTACTTC
.	TRBJ1-1	TRBV7-8	CASSLAGGQLYTEAFF	TGTGCCAGCAGCTTAGCGGGGGGGCAATTGTACACTGAAGCTTTCTTT
TRBD2	TRBJ2-3	TRBV6-1	CASSEIRSGTTPDTQYF	TGTGCCAGCAGTGAAATCCGCAGCGGGACGACCCCAGATACGCAGTATTTT
.	TRBJ2-5	TRBV9	CASSLGLSWETQYF	TGTGCCAGCAGCCTAGGACTATCTTGGGAGACCCAGTACTTC
.	TRBJ1-4	TRBV7-2	CASSHPRGEKLFF	TGTGCCAGCTCACACCCAAGGGGGGAAAAACTGTTTTTT
TRBD2	TRBJ2-7	TRBV5-5	CASSQPSGRTYEQYF	TGTGCCAGCAGCCAACCTAGCGGGAGGACCTACGAGCAGTACTTC
TRBD1	TRBJ1-5	TRBV9	CASSVDAGGNNQPQHF	TGTGCCAGCAGCGTAGATGCAGGGGGTAACAATCAGCCCCAGCATTTT
TRBD1	TRBJ1-1	TRBV7-3	CASSLGQGNTEAFF	TGTGCCAGCAGCCTCGGACAGGGGAACACTGAAGCTTTCTTT
.	TRBJ2-3	TRBV7-2	CASSLTRESDTQYF	TGTGCCAGCAGCTTAACCAGGGAATCAGATACGCAGTATTTT
TRBD1	TRBJ2-5	TRBV9	CASSVEAGGETQYF	TGTGCCAGCAGCGTAGAAGCAGGGGGAGAGACCCAGTACTTC
TRBD2	TRBJ2-7	TRBV9	CASSVATGGPYEQYF	TGTGCCAGCAGCGTAGCGACGGGAGGGCCGTACGAGCAGTACTTC
.	TRBJ2-7	TRBV7-2	CASSLVLGPYEQYF	TGTGCCAGCAGCTTAGTACTAGGCCCCTACGAGCAGTACTTC
.	TRBJ2-7	TRBV2	CASSPLGGRPYEQYF	TGTGCCAGCAGCCCCTTGGGGGGAAGACCCTACGAGCAGTACTTC
TRBD1	TRBJ2-7	TRBV23-1	CASSRFDRASYEQYF	TGCGCCAGCAGTCGATTCGACAGGGCCTCCTACGAGCAGTACTTC
TRBD1	TRBJ1-2	TRBV15	CATSRDFPGQGSQGYTF	TGTGCCACCAGCAGAGACTTTCCCGGACAGGGATCGCAGGGCTACACCTTC
.	TRBJ2-7	TRBV27	CASSSQGYEQYF	TGTGCCAGCAGTTCCCAGGGCTACGAGCAGTACTTC
.	TRBJ1-2	TRBV4-2	CASSPWTYGEGPYGYTF	TGTGCCAGCAGCCCCTGGACATACGGGGAGGGACCCTATGGCTACACCTTC
.	TRBJ1-2	TRBV28	CASSLPSPRAEVGYTF	TGTGCCAGCAGTTTGCCCTCACCCAGGGCCGAGGTTGGCTACACCTTC
.	TRBJ2-6	TRBV28	CASSYGLSGANVLTF	TGTGCCAGCAGTTACGGTCTCTCTGGGGCCAACGTCCTGACTTTC
.	TRBJ1-1	TRBV19	CASTPRGAAMNTEAFF	TGTGCCAGTACCCCACGGGGGGCCGCTATGAACACTGAAGCTTTCTTT
.	TRBJ2-5	TRBV4-1	CASSQVYRKEETQYF	TGCGCCAGCAGCCAAGTTTACAGGAAGGAAGAGACCCAGTACTTC
.	TRBJ1-3	TRBV9	CASSVEARGSGNTIYF	TGTGCCAGCAGCGTAGAGGCCAGGGGCTCTGGAAACACCATATATTTT
TRBD2	TRBJ2-3	TRBV6-6	CASRGLAGGTDTQYF	TGTGCCAGCAGAGGACTAGCGGGAGGAACAGATACGCAGTATTTT
TRBD1	TRBJ2-1	TRBV5-1	CASTGQGANNEQFF	TGCGCCAGCACGGGACAGGGGGCGAACAATGAGCAGTTCTTC
.	TRBJ2-3	TRBV5-8	CASSLLAGASTDTQYF	TGTGCCAGCAGCTTGCTGGCGGGGGCTAGCACAGATACGCAGTATTTT
.	TRBJ1-4	TRBV7-9	CASKVGANEKLFF	TGTGCCTCGAAAGTGGGCGCTAATGAAAAACTGTTTTTT
TRBD1	TRBJ2-3	TRBV6-1	CASSRDRGGTDTQYF	TGTGCCAGCAGCAGGGACAGGGGTGGCACAGATACGCAGTATTTT
TRBD2	TRBJ2-5	TRBV7-6	CASSGRRAGEETQYF	TGTGCCAGCAGCGGACGGAGAGCGGGAGAAGAGACCCAGTACTTC
TRBD2	TRBJ2-7	TRBV30	CAWSGRWTSGSNEQYF	TGTGCCTGGAGTGGGAGGTGGACTAGCGGGAGCAACGAGCAGTACTTC
TRBD2	TRBJ2-4	TRBV27	CASSYAGGLAGAKNIQYF	TGTGCCAGCAGCTACGCTGGGGGACTAGCAGGGGCCAAAAACATTCAGTACTTC
TRBD1	TRBJ1-3	TRBV5-3	CARTGQGMDTIYF	TGTGCCAGAACCGGACAGGGTATGGACACCATATATTTT
TRBD2	TRBJ2-1	TRBV27	CASSGLVRPEQFF	TGTGCCAGCAGTGGACTAGTTCGGCCTGAGCAGTTCTTC
.	TRBJ1-2	TRBV10-3	CAITGGNGYTF	TGTGCCATCACGGGCGGGAATGGCTACACCTTC
.	TRBJ2-7	TRBV10-3	CAITTASYEQYF	TGTGCCATCACAACAGCCTCCTACGAGCAGTACTTC
TRBD2	TRBJ2-3	TRBV7-2	CASSWSAPGGNTQYF	TGTGCCAGCAGCTGGAGCGCCCCGGGGGGGAACACGCAGTATTTT
TRBD1	TRBJ2-6	TRBV19	CASRGPRGQLSSGANVLTF	TGTGCCAGTCGGGGCCCACGGGGACAGCTAAGCTCTGGGGCCAACGTCCTGACTTTC
TRBD1	TRBJ2-2	TRBV27	CATTTGWNTGELFF	TGTGCCACTACGACAGGGTGGAACACCGGGGAGCTGTTTTTT
TRBD2	TRBJ2-3	TRBV10-1	CASSEGTTTATQYF	TGCGCCAGCAGTGAGGGGACTACCACCGCTACGCAGTATTTT
TRBD1	TRBJ1-5	TRBV19	CASSPRLTGLREPQHF	TGTGCCAGTAGTCCCAGGTTGACAGGGTTAAGGGAGCCCCAGCATTTT
TRBD2	TRBJ2-1	TRBV5-1	CASSLAVFQSPEQFF	TGCGCCAGCAGCCTAGCGGTCTTCCAGAGCCCTGAGCAGTTCTTC
.	TRBJ1-1	TRBV11-2	CASSGTQNTEAFF	TGTGCCAGCAGCGGGACACAGAACACTGAAGCTTTCTTT
.	TRBJ2-7	TRBV10-3	CAISESRGHEQYF	TGTGCCATCAGTGAGTCACGGGGTCACGAGCAGTACTTC